This TCR beta chain was sequenced during a study of breast tumors, draining lymph nodes, adjacent tissues (dated by TCRdb to 2016 to 2017). Looking at the study overall: In breast cancer patients, the study compared the TCR beta repertoires of tumor, adjacent nontumor tissue and axillary lymph nodes. The study was designed to assess the relationships and possible T-cell exchange between tumor, surrounding tissue and draining lymph node repertoires in human breast cancer. What the research found in general, with its limitations: Tumor T-cell repertoires showed less diversity than lymph node repertoires and more diversity than nontumor tissue repertoires, and tumor T-cell repertoires showed preferential V and J gene usage. The conclusion that tumor T cells originate in lymph nodes was presented as consistent with a hypothesis rather than as directly demonstrated. The data were considered consistent with most tumor T cells being derived from the lymph node and subsequently expanding within tumor tissue. Tumor and nontumor tissue repertoires were found to be significantly more similar in luminal-like than in basal-like breast cancer.

The instrument given in TCRdb is Illumina HiSeq 2000. Multiplex PCR amplification was used to build the TCR beta chain libraries. High-throughput sequencing was used to analyze the amplified TCR beta chain products. TCRdb ran its own pipeline on the public reads, namely fastp trimming at Q25 and MiXCR clone calling, and kept in-frame beta chains. Rows matching on CDR3 protein sequence are summarized as one entry with the most common DNA and genes. The sample records about 15,000 distinct CDR3 sequences, 52% of which are singletons. Jointly, the top ten make up 15% to 20% of the sample. Remarks on this clonotype: The antigen it recognizes is unknown. Base qualities are not provided; no much larger clone lies one nucleotide away.

The adjacent samples were made up of nontumor breast tissue around the tumor. Including the terminal cysteine and phenylalanine, the CDR3 comprises 13 residues. Only the CDR3 region is kept as DNA, spanning 39 bases read in frame from base 1. A distance of 9 bases separates the germline ends of V and J, which lose 3 bases and 7 bases respectively. Looking up the germline V gene (reference sequence) yields CDR1 SEHNR and CDR2 FQNEAQ. Recombination connected TRBV7-9 to TRBJ1-4; a tentative D call is TRBD1 (6 bases match). The receptor was derived from a female donor with breast cancer. Some clones in this sample may be carry-over from other donors' samples. The specimen was tumor-adjacent breast tissue. The nucleotide sequence is given as TGTGCCAGCAGCTTTGCAGGGGCTGAAAAACTGTTTTTT. Translation gives CASSFAGAEKLFF.